This entry lists 9 T cell receptor beta chains sequenced from one sample in a study of regulatory T cells in long-lasting Graves disease. Described time point: newly diagnosed GD, antithyroid drugs for less than 3 months. PBMC-derived RNA was used for the TCR library. CDR3 regions were amplified by Arm-PCR using iRepertoire HTBI primers to build TCR beta libraries. MiXCR, run by TCRdb on the multiplex PCR reads, gives a single entry per CDR3 protein. The repertoire holds some 450,000 distinct CDR3 sequences, with around 17% as singletons. The same sample was also studied in work on T cells in Graves' hyperthyroidism and ophthalmopathy.

Sequencing used peripheral blood mononuclear cells (PBMCs), obtained at new diagnosis, from a patient treated with antithyroid drugs. The receptors were sampled from a woman aged 25-40 years with Graves disease.

The chain employs TRBV27 and TRBJ2-3, with 7 bases fitting TRBD1. J was trimmed by 4 bases and V by 6 bases; bases with no gene match: 7. The CDR3 sequence is 14 residues long. Per germline, CDR1 MNHEY and CDR2 SMNVEV (reference sequence). The CDR3 DNA is TGTGCCAGCAGCAGTACAGGGGAATCAGATACGCAGTATTTT. Protein product: CASSSTGESDTQYF.

The sample holds a few counts of this clonotype. V usage is TRBV28 and J usage is TRBJ1-2, with TRBD1 as a possible D gene (6 bases). V was shortened by 6 bases and J by 4 bases, with 18 bases between the two germline ends. CDR3 length: 15 residues. Germline CDR1 MDHEN, CDR2 SYDVKM. The CDR3 region has the DNA TGTGCCAGCAGACGACAACAGGGCCGCCTCTATGGCTACACCTTC. Translated: CASRRQQGRLYGYTF.

This clonotype was seen many times. The chain uses TRBV18 and TRBJ1-5; tentatively, D is TRBD1 (6 bases). Trimming stripped 4 bases from V and 0 bases from J, with 10 bases between. The CDR3 spans 15 residues. Germline CDR1 is KGHSH and CDR2 is LQKENI. The CDR3 spells CASSLTGISNQPQHF. The CDR3 DNA follows: TGTGCCAGCTCACTAACAGGGATTAGCAATCAGCCCCAGCATTTT.

J is TRBJ2-5 and V is TRBV29-1, with 9 nucleotides matching TRBD2. Germline V gene lookup returns CDR1 SQVTM and CDR2 ANQGSEA. Trimming cost V 3 bases and J 4 bases; bases outside gene matches: 6. CDR3 length: 14 residues. The CDR3 nucleotides are TGCAGCGTTGAGATAGCGGGAGCACGAGAGACCCAGTACTTC. It is translated as CSVEIAGARETQYF.

V and J are TRBV19 and TRBJ2-1, with a possible D match to TRBD2 (6 bases). In germline, CDR1 is LNHDA, CDR2 SQIVND (reference sequence). V was clipped by 3 bases and J by 8 bases, with 14 bases between them. CDR3 size: 14 residues. CDR3: CASSILRASDEQFF. CDR3 sequence (DNA): TGTGCCAGTAGTATCCTAAGGGCTAGCGATGAGCAGTTCTTC. Combining the CDR3 with reference TRBV19 and TRBJ2-1 gives the whole variable domain DGGITQSPKYLFRKEGQNVTLSCEQNLNHDAMYWYRQDPGQGLRLIYYSQIVNDFQKGDIAEGYSVSREKKESFPLTVTSAQKNPTAFYLCASSILRASDEQFFGPGTRLTVL.

The table lists this clonotype with many counts. The chain carries TRBV2 and TRBJ2-3, with a weak D call TRBD2 (6 bases). Germline CDR1 and CDR2: SNHLY and FYNNEI. Trimming stripped 10 bases from V and 5 bases from J, with 19 bases between. This CDR3 has 14 amino acids. For the CDR3, the DNA is TGTGCCACCTCACGGGCGGGAAGTAAAGATACGCAGTATTTT. As protein: CATSRAGSKDTQYF.

V and J are TRBV6-1 and TRBJ2-2, with D perhaps being TRBD1 or TRBD2 (5 bases each). Per the germline V gene, CDR1 is MNHNS and CDR2 is SASEGT. The V end lost 6 bases, the J end lost 6 bases, and 23 bases lay between the germline ends. The CDR3 runs to 17 residues. CDR3 in DNA: TGTGCCAGCAGGCCGCCGGGGCTGGGGATGATTCCCGGGGAGCTGTTTTTT. Translating it yields CASRPPGLGMIPGELFF.

This clonotype was observed a handful of times. A much larger clonotype is one base distant, so this may be a read error. This sequence joins TRBV7-3 and TRBJ1-1, with TRBD1 matching over 8 bases. The length of the CDR3 is 15 residues. Germline loops: CDR1 SGHTA, CDR2 FQGTGA. The CDR3 loop reads CASSLTAGGFTEASF. The CDR3 DNA is TGTGCCAGCAGCTTAACCGCAGGGGGCTTCACTGAAGCTTCCTTT. The full variable domain, completed using reference TRBV7-3 and TRBJ1-1, is GAGVSQTPSNKVTEKGKYVELRCDPISGHTALYWYRQSLGQGPEFLIYFQGTGAADDSGLPNDRFFAVRPEGSVSTLKIQRTERGDSAVYLCASSLTAGGFTEASFGQGTRLTVV.

Ten or more counts support this clonotype. The chain uses TRBV5-4 and TRBJ2-7; D possibly corresponds to TRBD2 (7 bases). V was shortened by 0 bases and J by 0 bases, with 13 bases between the two germline ends. CDR1 is SGHNT, CDR2 YYREEE, per germline (reference sequence). The CDR3 extends over 16 amino acids. The CDR3 region has the DNA TGTGCCAGCAGCTTGGATGGGGGGGCGACCTCCTACGAGCAGTACTTC. Protein sequence: CASSLDGGATSYEQYF.